A single sample gave rise to the 11 T cell receptor beta chains below, sequenced in a study of blood T cell repertoires in COVID-19. The method was immunoSEQ multiplex PCR; TCRdb's version includes in-frame clones alone and lacks a portion of them. The sample carries some 230,000 clones, 75% to 90% recorded once. Specimen: PBMCs or T cells enriched from blood (not recorded which). The receptors derive from a woman between 18 and 29 years old in a cohort exposed to, infected with or recovered from COVID-19 (not recorded which).

The V call is TRBV9, the J call TRBJ1-1; 9 bases are shared with TRBD1. V trimming: 6 bases; J trimming: 3 bases; junction bases outside the gene matches: 9. Germline-derived CDR1 and CDR2 are SGDLS and YYNGEE. The CDR3 loop spans 15 amino acids. In DNA form, the CDR3 reads TGTGCCAGCACCACAGGGGGCGAGTGGGACACTGAAGCTTTCTTT. As protein: CASTTGGEWDTEAFF.

This chain uses TRBV28 with TRBJ1-5; D is unclear. This CDR3 spans 15 amino acids. Germline V lookup: CDR1 MDHEN, CDR2 SYDVKM. The V gene lost 6 bases and the J gene lost 0 bases, with 12 bases spanning the gap. The CDR3 loop is CASSLGEYSNQPQHF. CDR3 sequence (DNA): TGTGCCAGCAGCCTGGGAGAGTATAGCAATCAGCCCCAGCATTTT.

The rearrangement links TRBV7-6 to TRBJ2-2; a weak D match, TRBD2 (5 bases). The CDR3 length is 21 residues. V lost 5 bases, J lost 1 base, and 29 bases lay in between. CDR1 SGHVS and CDR2 FNYEAQ come from the germline V gene. The CDR3 loop reads CASSTRGGLPRSGWNTGELFF. In nucleotides, the CDR3 is TGTGCCAGCAGCACGAGAGGCGGGCTGCCCCGCTCGGGTTGGAACACCGGGGAGCTGTTTTTT.

The CDR3 nucleotides are TGCGCCAGCAGCCAAGAGGGACAGGTGTACGAGCAGTACTTC. Its translation is CASSQEGQVYEQYF. V usage is TRBV4-1 and J usage is TRBJ2-7, with 8 bases aligning to TRBD1. This CDR3 comprises 14 residues. Trimming took 0 bases from V and 4 from J; bases not matched to a gene: 2. Germline CDR1 MGHRA, CDR2 YSYEKL.

V and J are TRBV5-6 and TRBJ2-3; a possible D gene is TRBD2 (6 bases). V was shortened by 2 bases and J by 3 bases, with 13 bases between the two germline ends. The CDR3 has 15 amino acids. Germline loops: CDR1 SGHDT, CDR2 YYEEEE. CDR3 in amino acids: CASSLRERSTDTQYF. CDR3 in DNA: TGTGCCAGCAGCTTACGGGAGCGGTCGACAGATACGCAGTATTTT.

V usage is TRBV15 and J usage is TRBJ2-7, with a tentative D call TRBD1 (6 bases). Germline CDR1 reads LNHNV; CDR2 reads YYDKDF (reference sequence). This CDR3 is 13 amino acids long. Trimming shortened V by 2 bases and J by 2 bases, and 7 bases separated the two germline ends. CDR3 bases: TGTGCCACCAGCAGACGACAGGCCTACGAGCAGTACTTC. As protein: CATSRRQAYEQYF.

This clone was found once. The rearrangement links TRBV21-1 to TRBJ2-1; the table's D gene call, TRBD1, was not cross checked with the DNA. TRBV21-1 is given as a pseudogene. The CDR3 is made up of 22 amino acids. This CDR3 reads CASSKPPRGQGKARPFDNEQFF. The CDR3 nucleotides read TGTGCCAGCAGCAAACCGCCCCGAGGACAGGGCAAGGCAAGGCCCTTTGACAATGAGCAGTTCTTC.

The chain recombines TRBV7-8 with TRBJ2-3, with 7 bases fitting TRBD1. The V gene end was trimmed by 5 bases and the J gene end by 6 bases; junction bases not matched to a gene: 5. Germline CDR1 and CDR2: SGHVS and FQNEAQ. The CDR3 length is 13 residues. CDR3 nucleotide sequence: TGTGCCAGCAGCCAAGGACAGGTTGATACGCAGTATTTT. Translated: CASSQGQVDTQYF.

The chain joins TRBV6-1 to TRBJ2-5, with 7 positions matching TRBD2. CDR1 and CDR2 from the germline V gene are MNHNS and SASEGT. This CDR3 comprises 14 residues. V trimming: 2 bases; J trimming: 9 bases; junction bases outside the gene matches: 9. Here the CDR3 reads CASSEQRGEWAQYF. The DNA for the CDR3 is TGTGCCAGCAGTGAACAACGGGGGGAGTGGGCCCAGTACTTC.

V gene TRBV19 combines with J gene TRBJ2-2; D possibly corresponds to TRBD2 (6 bases). V was trimmed by 1 base and J by 1 base, leaving 7 bases between them. CDR1 is LNHDA and CDR2 is SQIVND in the germline V gene (reference sequence). This CDR3 has 15 amino acids. The CDR3 region is CASSIVGGNTGELFF. For the CDR3, the DNA is TGTGCCAGTAGTATAGTGGGAGGGAACACCGGGGAGCTGTTTTTT.

V usage is TRBV5-6 and J usage is TRBJ2-7; TRBD1 matches 7 bases. The CDR3 totals 16 residues. Germline values: CDR1 SGHDT, CDR2 YYEEEE. The J segment lost 1 base and the V segment lost 3 bases, leaving 10 bases of the junction unmatched. The CDR3 is CASSSYTGVESYEQYF. For the CDR3, the DNA is TGTGCCAGCAGCTCCTACACAGGGGTTGAGTCCTACGAGCAGTACTTC.